One and the same sample provided the 14 T cell receptor beta chains below, sequenced in a study of blood T cell repertoires in COVID-19 (dated by TCRdb to about 2020). Preparation of the library involved the immunoSEQ multiplex PCR assay. TCRdb took this table from immuneACCESS and kept in-frame rearrangements with V and J called. Such tables lack part of the clones; where checked against another copy, unresolved V genes explain under half of the gap, and the rest is unexplained. This sample gives approximately 57,000 clones in total; approximately 78% of them show up just once. The top ten clones comprise more than 8% of the sample. The sequencing sample was made of peripheral blood. The receptors derive from a woman of 80 years or more with acute or convalescent COVID-19.

By sample share, this clone is medium-sized. This sequence joins TRBV6-6 and TRBJ2-6, with D possibly being TRBD2 (5 bases). Germline-derived CDR1 and CDR2 are MNHNY and SVGAGI (reference sequence). CDR3 length: 15 amino acids. V dropped 4 bases and J dropped 1 base, with 8 bases sitting between them. CDR3 DNA: TGTGCCAGCAGTTTAACGGGGTCTGGGGCCAACGTCCTGACTTTC. This gives the protein CASSLTGSGANVLTF.

The chain employs TRBV27 and TRBJ1-1; D uncertain. The V end was cut by 8 bases, the J end by 1 base, with 11 bases between. The CDR3 extends over 13 amino acids. CDR1 is MNHEY and CDR2 is SMNVEV in the germline V gene (reference sequence). CDR3 in DNA: TGTGCCAGCGGTCTAACAGAGAACACTGAAGCTTTCTTT. Its translation: CASGLTENTEAFF.

CDR3 DNA: TGTGCCAGCAGCCACGGACTAGCCTATGAGCAGTTCTTC. It specifies CASSHGLAYEQFF. The chain couples TRBV4-2 to TRBJ2-1, with 8 bases lining up with TRBD2. The CDR3 is 13 residues long. Trimming took 3 bases from V and 8 from J; bases not matched to a gene: 3. Germline CDR1 and CDR2: LGHNA and YNFKEQ.

This chain uses TRBV7-7 with TRBJ2-5, with TRBD2 as a possible D gene (7 bases). The CDR3 runs 15 residues. Germline CDR1 is SSHAT and CDR2 is FNYEAQ (reference sequence). Trimming removed 5 bases at V and 3 bases at J, with 16 bases between. The CDR3 loop reads CASSPTGGHEETQYF. Here the CDR3 DNA reads TGTGCCAGCAGCCCGACGGGGGGACACGAAGAGACCCAGTACTTC.

The chain employs TRBV6-6 and TRBJ2-7; the match to TRBD2 covers 8 bases. The CDR3 is 15 amino acids. Germline loops: CDR1 MNHNY, CDR2 SVGAGI (reference sequence). The V and J ends lost 5 bases and 3 bases, in that order; junction bases with no gene match: 9. The CDR3 reads CASSPRVAGNYEQYF. In nucleotides, the CDR3 is TGTGCCAGCAGTCCCCGGGTAGCGGGAAACTACGAGCAGTACTTC.

This chain uses TRBV6-1 with TRBJ1-2; no clear D. Germline lookup yields CDR1 MNHNS and CDR2 SASEGT. V was trimmed by 0 bases and J by 5 bases, leaving 13 bases between them. The CDR3 spans 15 residues. CDR3 DNA sequence: TGTGCCAGCAGTGAAGCGTGGAGTCCGGGATATGGCTACACCTTC. This codes for CASSEAWSPGYGYTF.

This clone has a handful of counts. The gene calls are TRBV14 and TRBJ1-2; 8 nucleotides align to TRBD1. The CDR3 extends over 16 amino acids. Per the germline V gene, CDR1 is SGHDN and CDR2 is FVKESK. V trimming: 3 bases; J trimming: 0 bases; junction bases outside the gene matches: 6. The CDR3 bases are TGTGCCAGCAGCCATGTGCGGACAGGGACTAACTATGGCTACACCTTC. Its translation is CASSHVRTGTNYGYTF.

The V gene is TRBV14, the J gene TRBJ1-2; TRBD1 matches at 10 bases. The trim removed 4 bases at V and 4 bases at J, leaving 3 bases unmatched. Germline CDR1 is SGHDN and CDR2 is FVKESK. The CDR3 totals 14 residues. For the CDR3, the DNA is TGTGCCAGCAGCCCGACAGGGGGCGGCTATGGCTACACCTTC. It is translated as CASSPTGGGYGYTF.

This clone came up a few times. V and J are TRBV4-1 and TRBJ2-4; D is possibly TRBD2 (5 bases). CDR3 length: 18 amino acids. Germline V gene data show CDR1 as MGHRA and CDR2 as YSYEKL. V was cut by 2 bases and J by 1 base, with 18 bases left in between. The CDR3 coding sequence is TGCGCCAGCAGCCAATTCTGGCTAGGGCCTAGCGCCAAAAACATTCAGTACTTC. This gives the protein CASSQFWLGPSAKNIQYF.

This sequence joins TRBV11-2 and TRBJ1-2, with 9 positions matching TRBD1. V gave up 4 bases and J gave up 2 bases; unmatched junction bases: 11. Germline loops: CDR1 SGHAT, CDR2 FQNNGV. This CDR3 has 17 amino acids. CDR3 nucleotides: TGTGCCAGCAGCTCGGCGGGAAGGGACAGGGTAAACTATGGCTACACCTTC. Translation: CASSSAGRDRVNYGYTF.

This chain joins TRBV13 and TRBJ1-1, with D unresolved. The CDR3 runs 11 residues. CDR1 and CDR2 (germline): PRHDT, FYEKMQ (reference sequence). Trimming took off 2 bases at V and 8 bases at J, with 6 bases between the two ends. The CDR3 bases are TGTGCCAGCAGCTTAAGCAAAGAAGCTTTCTTT. As protein: CASSLSKEAFF.

This chain connects TRBV11-2 to TRBJ2-4; TRBD1 matches 8 bases. V shed 5 bases, J shed 0 bases, and the junction held 6 bases outside the gene matches. The CDR3 is 16 amino acids. Germline-derived CDR1 and CDR2 are SGHAT and FQNNGV. The CDR3 reads CASSDRDRLAKNIQYF. CDR3 sequence (DNA): TGTGCCAGCAGCGACCGGGACAGGCTAGCCAAAAACATTCAGTACTTC.

The rearrangement joins TRBV18 to TRBJ1-1; TRBD1 is a possible D gene (6 bases). V was pared by 2 bases and J by 5 bases, with 9 bases between. This CDR3 has 13 residues. The germline CDR1 and CDR2 sequences are KGHSH and LQKENI. CDR3 loop: CASSPKGGTEAFF. In DNA form, the CDR3 reads TGTGCCAGCTCACCAAAGGGGGGGACTGAAGCTTTCTTT.

This clone has just a few counts. This chain uses TRBV6-5 with TRBJ2-3; D might be TRBD2 (5 bases). Germline values: CDR1 MNHEY, CDR2 SVGAGI. This CDR3 has 14 residues. V was shortened by 6 bases and J by 1 base, with 11 bases between the two germline ends. Here the CDR3 reads CASRRESGTDTQYF. The CDR3 nucleotides are TGTGCCAGCAGACGGGAAAGCGGCACAGATACGCAGTATTTT.